This T cell receptor (beta chain) comes out of a study of T cell responses to AZD1222 COVID-19 vaccine. General study results and limits: When two AZD1222 doses had been given, Spike-specific TCR breadth and depth rose. Regions 160-218 and 743-854 dominated among vaccine-associated CD4 TCRs spanning spike.

Profiled with immunoSEQ multiplex PCR; TCRdb holds only in-frame clones, not every one. The sample consists of around 100,000 clones, 90% of them appearing once. This CDR3 spans 14 amino acids. CDR1 is MDHEN, CDR2 SYDVKM, per germline. V was pared by 3 bases and J by 6 bases, with 14 bases between. Turning to this clone: Its antigen remains unknown.

The sample here was peripheral blood, taken on day 0 of AZD1222 vaccination. The receptor was isolated from an adult in good health. V and J are TRBV28 and TRBJ1-2, with D unresolved. The CDR3 DNA reads as TGTGCCAGCAGTTTGCTCCGACCCCGGGATGGCTACACCTTC. It yields the protein CASSLLRPRDGYTF.